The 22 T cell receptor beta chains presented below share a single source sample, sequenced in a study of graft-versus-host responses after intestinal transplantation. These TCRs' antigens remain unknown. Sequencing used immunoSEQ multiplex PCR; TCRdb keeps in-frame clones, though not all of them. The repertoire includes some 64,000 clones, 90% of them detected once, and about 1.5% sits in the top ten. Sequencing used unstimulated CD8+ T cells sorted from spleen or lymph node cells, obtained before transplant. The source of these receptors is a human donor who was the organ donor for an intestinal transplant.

The CDR3 bases are TGTGCCAGCAGCTTGTTTGCCTTTGGGAGGGCCCCCACCGGGGAGCTGTTTTTT. Translated, it gives CASSLFAFGRAPTGELFF. The chain carries TRBV11-2 and TRBJ2-2, with TRBD2 identical over 7 bases. Germline V CDR1 and CDR2: SGHAT, FQNNGV. V was pared by 3 bases and J by 4 bases, with 14 bases of the junction left unmatched. The CDR3 runs 18 residues. The whole variable domain, filled in from reference TRBV11-2 and TRBJ2-2, reads EAGVAQSPRYKIIEKRQSVAFWCNPISGHATLYWYQQILGQGPKLLIQFQNNGVVDDSQLPKDRFSAERLKGVDSTLKIQPAKLEDSAVYLCASSLFAFGRAPTGELFFGEGSRLTVL.

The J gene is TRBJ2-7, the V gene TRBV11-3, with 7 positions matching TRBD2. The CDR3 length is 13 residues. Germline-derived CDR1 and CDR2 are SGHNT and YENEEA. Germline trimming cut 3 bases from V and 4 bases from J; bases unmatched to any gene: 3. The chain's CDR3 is CASSLTGGYEQYF. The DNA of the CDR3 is TGTGCCAGCAGCTTGACGGGGGGTTACGAGCAGTACTTC.

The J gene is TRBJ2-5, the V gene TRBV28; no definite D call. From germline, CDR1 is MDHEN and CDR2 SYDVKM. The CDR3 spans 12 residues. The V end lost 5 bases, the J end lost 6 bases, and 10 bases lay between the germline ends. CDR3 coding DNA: TGTGCCAGCAGTACGCGGTTGAAGACCCAGTACTTC. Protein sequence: CASSTRLKTQYF.

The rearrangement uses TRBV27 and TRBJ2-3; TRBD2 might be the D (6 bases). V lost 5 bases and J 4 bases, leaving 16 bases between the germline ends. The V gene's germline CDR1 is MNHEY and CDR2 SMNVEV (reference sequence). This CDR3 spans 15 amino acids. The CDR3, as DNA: TGTGCCAGCAGTCCAACCGGGACTCCCGCAGATACGCAGTATTTT. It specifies CASSPTGTPADTQYF.

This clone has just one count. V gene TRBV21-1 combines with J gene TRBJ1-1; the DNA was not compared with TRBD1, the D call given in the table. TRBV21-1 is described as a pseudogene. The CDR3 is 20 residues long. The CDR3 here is CASSKALVGRFGQPNTEAFF. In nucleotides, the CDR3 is TGTGCCAGCAGCAAAGCGCTCGTTGGGCGCTTTGGACAGCCGAACACTGAAGCTTTCTTT.

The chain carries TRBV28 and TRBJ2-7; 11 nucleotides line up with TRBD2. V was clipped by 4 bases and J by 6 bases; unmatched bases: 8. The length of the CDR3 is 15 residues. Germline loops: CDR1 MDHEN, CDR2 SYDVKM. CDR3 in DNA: TGTGCCAGCAGTTGGAAACTAGCGGGAGAGGGCGAGCAGTACTTC. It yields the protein CASSWKLAGEGEQYF.

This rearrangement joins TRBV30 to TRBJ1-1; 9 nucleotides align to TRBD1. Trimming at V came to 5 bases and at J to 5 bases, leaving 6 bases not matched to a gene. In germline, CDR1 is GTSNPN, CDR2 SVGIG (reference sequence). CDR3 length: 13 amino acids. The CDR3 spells CAWQTGGRTEAFF. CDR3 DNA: TGTGCCTGGCAGACAGGGGGGAGAACTGAAGCTTTCTTT.

CDR3 protein: CASSPADYSGRKSDTQYF. DNA for the CDR3: TGTGCCAGCAGTCCCGCGGACTATAGCGGGAGGAAGTCAGATACGCAGTATTTT. The rearrangement joins TRBV7-9 to TRBJ2-3; 10 nucleotides match TRBD2. This CDR3 contains 18 residues. The germline CDR1 and CDR2 sequences are SEHNR and FQNEAQ (reference sequence). Trimming cost V 6 bases and J 4 bases; bases outside gene matches: 16. The variable domain in full, completed from reference TRBV7-9 and TRBJ2-3, reads DTGVSQNPRHKITKRGQNVTFRCDPISEHNRLYWYRQTLGQGPEFLTYFQNEAQLEKSRLLSDRFSAERPKGSFSTLEIQRTEQGDSAMYLCASSPADYSGRKSDTQYFGPGTRLTVL.

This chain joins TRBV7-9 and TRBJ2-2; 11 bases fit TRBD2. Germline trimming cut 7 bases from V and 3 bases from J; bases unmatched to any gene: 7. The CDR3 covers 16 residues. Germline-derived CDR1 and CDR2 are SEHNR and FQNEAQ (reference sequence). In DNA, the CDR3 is TGTGCCAGCAAACCCGGGACTAGCGGATACACCGGGGAGCTGTTTTTT. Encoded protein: CASKPGTSGYTGELFF.

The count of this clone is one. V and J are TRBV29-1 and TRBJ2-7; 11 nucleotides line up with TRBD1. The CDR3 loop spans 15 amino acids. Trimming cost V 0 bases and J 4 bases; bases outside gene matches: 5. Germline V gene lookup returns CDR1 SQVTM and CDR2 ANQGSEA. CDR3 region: CSVEDFGQGAYEQYF. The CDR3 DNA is TGCAGCGTTGAAGACTTTGGACAGGGGGCTTACGAGCAGTACTTC.

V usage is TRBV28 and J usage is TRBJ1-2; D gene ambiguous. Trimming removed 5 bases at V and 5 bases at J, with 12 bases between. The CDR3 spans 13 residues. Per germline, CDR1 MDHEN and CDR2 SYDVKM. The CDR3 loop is CASSPADGYGYTF. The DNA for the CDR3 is TGTGCCAGCAGTCCTGCGGATGGATATGGCTACACCTTC.

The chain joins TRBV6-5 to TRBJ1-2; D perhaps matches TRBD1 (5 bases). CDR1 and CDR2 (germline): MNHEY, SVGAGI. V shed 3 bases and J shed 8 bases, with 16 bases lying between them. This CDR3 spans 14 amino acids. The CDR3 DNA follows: TGTGCCAGCAGTTATTCACAGGCAGCCTACGGCTACACCTTC. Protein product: CASSYSQAAYGYTF.

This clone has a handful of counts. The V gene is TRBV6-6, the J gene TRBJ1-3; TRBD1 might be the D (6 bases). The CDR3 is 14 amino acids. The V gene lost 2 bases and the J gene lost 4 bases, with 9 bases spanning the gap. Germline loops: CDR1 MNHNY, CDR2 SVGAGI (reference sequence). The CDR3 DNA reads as TGTGCCAGCAGTTACGCAGGGGACGGAAACACCATATATTTT. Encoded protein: CASSYAGDGNTIYF.

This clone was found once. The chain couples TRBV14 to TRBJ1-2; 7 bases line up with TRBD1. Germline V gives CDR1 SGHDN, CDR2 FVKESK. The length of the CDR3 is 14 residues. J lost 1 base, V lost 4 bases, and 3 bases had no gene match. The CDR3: CASSPRQGNYGYTF. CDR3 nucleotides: TGTGCCAGCAGCCCTCGACAGGGTAACTATGGCTACACCTTC.

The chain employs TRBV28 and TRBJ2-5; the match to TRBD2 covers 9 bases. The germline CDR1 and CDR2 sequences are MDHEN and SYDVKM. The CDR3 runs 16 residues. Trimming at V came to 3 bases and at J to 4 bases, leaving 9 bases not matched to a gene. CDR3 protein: CASSFVAGDRRETQYF. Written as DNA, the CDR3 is TGTGCCAGCAGTTTTGTAGCGGGAGACCGGAGAGAGACCCAGTACTTC.

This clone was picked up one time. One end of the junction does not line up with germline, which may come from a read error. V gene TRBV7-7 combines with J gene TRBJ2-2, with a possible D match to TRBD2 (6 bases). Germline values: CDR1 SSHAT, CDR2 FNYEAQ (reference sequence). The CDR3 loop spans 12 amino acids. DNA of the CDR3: TGTGCTAGCAGCGACGGGGGCGGGGAGCTGTTTTTT. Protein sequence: CASSDGGGELFF. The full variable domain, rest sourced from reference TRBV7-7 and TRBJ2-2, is GAGVSQSPRYKVTKRGQDVTLRCDPISSHATLYWYQQALGQGPEFLTYFNYEAQPDKSGLPSDRFSAERPEGSISTLTIQRTEQRDSAMYRCASSDGGGELFFGEGSRLTVL.

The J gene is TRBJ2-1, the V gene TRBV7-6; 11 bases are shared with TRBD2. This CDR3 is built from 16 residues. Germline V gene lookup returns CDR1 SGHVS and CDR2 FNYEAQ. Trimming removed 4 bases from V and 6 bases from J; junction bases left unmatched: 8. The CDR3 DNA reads TGTGCCAGCAGCTGGTTAGCGGGAGGGCCCGGCAATGAGCAGTTCTTC. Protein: CASSWLAGGPGNEQFF.

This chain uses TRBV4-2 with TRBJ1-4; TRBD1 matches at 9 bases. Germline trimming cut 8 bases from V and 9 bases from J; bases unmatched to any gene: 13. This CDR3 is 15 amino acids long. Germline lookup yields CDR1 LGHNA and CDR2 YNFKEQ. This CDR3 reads CASRLGQGRNKKLFF. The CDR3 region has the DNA TGTGCCAGCCGACTTGGACAGGGGCGGAATAAAAAACTGTTTTTT.

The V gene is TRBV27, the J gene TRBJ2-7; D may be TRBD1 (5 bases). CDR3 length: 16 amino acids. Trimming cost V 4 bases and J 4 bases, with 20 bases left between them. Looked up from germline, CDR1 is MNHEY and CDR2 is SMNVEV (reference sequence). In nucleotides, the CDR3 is TGTGCCAGCAGTTATTTACCGACAGTTCCCCCTTACGAGCAGTACTTC. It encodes CASSYLPTVPPYEQYF.

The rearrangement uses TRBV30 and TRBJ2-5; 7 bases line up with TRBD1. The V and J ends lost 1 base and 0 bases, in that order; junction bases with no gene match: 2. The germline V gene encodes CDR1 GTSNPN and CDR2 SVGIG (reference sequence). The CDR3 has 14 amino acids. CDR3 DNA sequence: TGTGCCTGGAGTGGACAGGGCTACCAAGAGACCCAGTACTTC. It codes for CAWSGQGYQETQYF.

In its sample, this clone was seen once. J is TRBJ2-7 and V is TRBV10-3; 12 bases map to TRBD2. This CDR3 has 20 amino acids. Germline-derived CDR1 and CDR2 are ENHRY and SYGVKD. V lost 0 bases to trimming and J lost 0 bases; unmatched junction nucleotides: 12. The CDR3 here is CAISESMGLAGVLASYEQYF. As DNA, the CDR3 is TGTGCCATCAGTGAGTCTATGGGACTAGCGGGTGTCCTGGCCTCCTACGAGCAGTACTTC.

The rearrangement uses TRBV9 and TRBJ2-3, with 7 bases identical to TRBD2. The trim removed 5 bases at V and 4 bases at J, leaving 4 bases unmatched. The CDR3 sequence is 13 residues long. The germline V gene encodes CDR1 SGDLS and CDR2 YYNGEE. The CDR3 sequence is CASSPGLADTQYF. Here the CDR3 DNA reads TGTGCCAGCAGTCCAGGACTAGCAGATACGCAGTATTTT.